The entry below describes one T cell receptor (beta chain). Its antigen remains unknown. Selection for sequencing was limited to patients who had shown CD8+CD57+ cell expansion by flow cytometry. Patients, without exception, had severe acquired aplastic anemia. The data originate from a study of CD8+CD57+ T cells in acquired aplastic anemia. Background on the study: Sorted CD4+ and CD8+ cells gave an average of approximately 3.1 ug of DNA. Study-wide points: Both patients and controls carried the same twenty-nine CD8+ CDR3 sequences. Statistical testing detected no significant gap in CD8+ Simpson's diversity between patients and controls.

V gave up 9 bases and J gave up 4 bases, with 15 bases separating them. The germline V gene has CDR1 SGHVS and CDR2 FQNEAQ. There are 13 residues in the CDR3. Genomic DNA, the template, was used for profiling of the TCR beta VDJ and CDR3. Using its own MiXCR run on the reads, TCRdb lists one record per CDR3 protein. The sample has around 170,000 distinct CDR3 sequences; 40% to 55% are singletons. The source of this sequence is a human donor with aplastic anemia. V and J are TRBV7-8 and TRBJ1-1; no clear D. The specimen was sorted CD4+, CD8+, or CD8+CD57+ T cells (not recorded which) from PBMCs. The chain's CDR3 is CASASSPFTEAFF. CDR3 coding DNA: TGTGCCAGTGCCAGCAGTCCGTTCACTGAAGCTTTCTTT.